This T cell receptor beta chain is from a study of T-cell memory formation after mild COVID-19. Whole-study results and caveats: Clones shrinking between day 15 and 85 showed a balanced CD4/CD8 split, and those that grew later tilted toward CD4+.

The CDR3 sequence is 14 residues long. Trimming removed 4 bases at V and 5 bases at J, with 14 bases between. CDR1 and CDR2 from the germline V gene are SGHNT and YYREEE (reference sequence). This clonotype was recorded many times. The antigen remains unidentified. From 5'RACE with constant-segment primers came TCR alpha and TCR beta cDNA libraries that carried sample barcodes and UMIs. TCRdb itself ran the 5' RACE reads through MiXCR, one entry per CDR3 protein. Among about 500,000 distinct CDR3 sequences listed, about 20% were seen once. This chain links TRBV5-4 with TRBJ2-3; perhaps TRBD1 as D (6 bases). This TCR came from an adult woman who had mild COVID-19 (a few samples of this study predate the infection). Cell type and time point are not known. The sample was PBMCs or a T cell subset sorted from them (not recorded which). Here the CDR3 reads CASSPRGGQDTQYF. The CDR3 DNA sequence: TGTGCCAGCAGCCCCCGAGGGGGTCAAGATACGCAGTATTTT.